This passage covers 9 T cell receptor beta chains from one sample sequenced in a study of blood T cell repertoires in COVID-19. Produced via immunoSEQ multiplex PCR; TCRdb's table is partial and in-frame only. The sample has under 300,000 clones; 70% to 90% are singletons. Source material: peripheral blood. The receptors derive from a woman between 40 and 55 years old who had recovered from COVID-19.

This clone turned up a few times. The genes are TRBV6-5 and TRBJ1-1, with a tentative D call TRBD1 (5 bases). Germline V CDR1 and CDR2: MNHEY, SVGAGI. V lost 5 bases and J lost 8, with 12 bases in between. The CDR3 runs to 12 residues. The CDR3 coding sequence is TGTGCCAGCAGTCCCCCAGGGTGGGAAGCTTTCTTT. Protein product: CASSPPGWEAFF.

The V call is TRBV19, the J call TRBJ1-5; D perhaps matches TRBD1 (6 bases). Germline values: CDR1 LNHDA, CDR2 SQIVND (reference sequence). V lost 7 bases to trimming and J lost 2 bases, with 15 bases between them. This CDR3 is 15 amino acids long. This CDR3 is CASKRTAGGNQPQHF. In DNA form, the CDR3 reads TGTGCCAGTAAGAGGACAGCGGGGGGCAATCAGCCCCAGCATTTT.

The chain combines TRBV5-1 with TRBJ2-1, with 7 bases lining up with TRBD2. Germline assignment: CDR1 SGHRS and CDR2 YFSETQ. The CDR3 contains 14 residues. The trim removed 4 bases at V and 5 bases at J, leaving 6 bases unmatched. The CDR3 DNA reads as TGCGCCAGCAGCCCCGGGACTAATGACAATGAGCAGTTCTTC. Its protein is CASSPGTNDNEQFF.

The chain recombines TRBV5-5 with TRBJ1-1, with 12 bases lining up with TRBD1. This CDR3 is built from 15 residues. Looked up from germline, CDR1 is SGHKS and CDR2 is YYEKEE (reference sequence). The J segment lost 11 bases and the V segment lost 4 bases, leaving 12 bases of the junction unmatched. The CDR3 DNA reads TGTGCCAGCAGCAAGCCGGGACAGGGGGCCCGGGGGGCTTTCTTT. This gives the protein CASSKPGQGARGAFF.

The chain links TRBV7-8 to TRBJ2-1, with 14 bases fitting TRBD2. The CDR3 extends over 15 amino acids. Germline CDR1 reads SGHVS; CDR2 reads FQNEAQ. The V gene end was trimmed by 5 bases and the J gene end by 8 bases; junction bases not matched to a gene: 5. The CDR3 reads CASSPGTSGSYEQFF. The CDR3 nucleotides read TGTGCCAGCAGCCCAGGGACTAGCGGGAGCTATGAGCAGTTCTTC.

The rearrangement joins TRBV27 to TRBJ2-7, with TRBD1 matching 8 bases. The V gene end was trimmed by 0 bases and the J gene end by 5 bases; junction bases not matched to a gene: 12. Germline V gene sequence: CDR1 MNHEY, CDR2 SMNVEV (reference sequence). This CDR3 is built from 17 residues. The DNA of the CDR3 is TGTGCCAGCAGTTTATCCCCGGGGACAGGCCCCCGGCACGAGCAGTACTTC. Its translation is CASSLSPGTGPRHEQYF.

The gene calls are TRBV6-5 and TRBJ1-1; D is perhaps TRBD1 (6 bases). Germline V gene sequence: CDR1 MNHEY, CDR2 SVGAGI. V gave up 6 bases and J gave up 0 bases, with 11 bases separating them. CDR3 length: 14 amino acids. CDR3 bases: TGTGCCAGCAGCCGGACAGACATGAACACTGAAGCTTTCTTT. As protein: CASSRTDMNTEAFF.

V gene TRBV27 combines with J gene TRBJ1-1; possible D gene TRBD1, 6 bases. The CDR3 is made up of 14 amino acids. Germline lookup yields CDR1 MNHEY and CDR2 SMNVEV (reference sequence). V lost 7 bases, J lost 1 base, and 13 bases lay in between. The DNA for the CDR3 is TGTGCCAGCACCACAGGGACTAAGAACACTGAAGCTTTCTTT. This translates into CASTTGTKNTEAFF.

The chain employs TRBV13 and TRBJ2-3, with unresolved D. The CDR3 contains 18 residues. V shed 0 bases and J shed 0 bases, with 16 bases lying between them. Germline assignment: CDR1 PRHDT and CDR2 FYEKMQ (reference sequence). The CDR3 here is CASSLGVNKAASTDTQYF. In nucleotides, the CDR3 is TGTGCCAGCAGCTTAGGGGTGAACAAGGCGGCGAGCACAGATACGCAGTATTTT.